These 10 T cell receptor beta chains share one sample of origin, sequenced in a study of T-cell reconstitution after alpha-beta-depleted transplantation in children. During its preparation, the TCRbeta library received unique molecular identifiers. TCRdb itself ran the PCR reads through MiXCR, one entry per CDR3 protein. The sample carries about 78,000 distinct CDR3 sequences, less than 15% recorded once. Sequences were derived from PBMCs, mostly from graft donor cells, sampled 180 days after TCRalphabeta/CD19-depleted stem cell transplant. These receptors came from a male patient between 2 and 15 years old who had a stem cell transplant for acute lymphoblastic leukemia, so the T cells may come from the graft donor.

This clonotype is termed medium-sized. The rearrangement uses TRBV10-3 and TRBJ1-2; D is uncertain. This CDR3 contains 13 residues. The V and J ends lost 11 bases and 8 bases respectively, with 21 bases between them. CDR1 is ENHRY, CDR2 SYGVKD, per germline. This chain's CDR3 is CALLDGASLGYTF. In DNA, the CDR3 is TGTGCCCTCCTAGATGGAGCCTCATTGGGCTACACCTTC.

The gene calls are TRBV5-1 and TRBJ2-6; D remains ambiguous. Looked up from germline, CDR1 is SGHRS and CDR2 is YFSETQ. CDR3 length: 16 amino acids. The V and J ends lost 1 base and 1 base respectively, with 9 bases between them. The CDR3 DNA reads TGCGCCAGCAGCTTGTCGGCCGTTTCTGGGGCCAACGTCCTGACTTTC. Protein: CASSLSAVSGANVLTF.

This clonotype was seen at least ten times. This chain uses TRBV6-1 with TRBJ1-1; 7 bases agree with TRBD1. The CDR3 sequence is 14 residues long. V lost 7 bases to trimming and J lost 2 bases; unmatched junction nucleotides: 7. The germline V gene encodes CDR1 MNHNS and CDR2 SASEGT. The chain's CDR3 is CASTRQGGNTEAFF. The DNA for the CDR3 is TGTGCCAGCACCCGGCAGGGGGGTAACACTGAAGCTTTCTTT.

This clonotype showed up just a few times. The rearrangement uses TRBV7-6 and TRBJ2-1; D is perhaps TRBD1 or TRBD2 (6 bases each). Germline lookup yields CDR1 SGHVS and CDR2 FNYEAQ. This CDR3 region has 13 residues. Trimming stripped 9 bases from V and 1 base from J, with 10 bases between. CDR3 sequence (DNA): TGTGCCAGACAGGGAGGATCCTACAATGAGCAGTTCTTC. It specifies CARQGGSYNEQFF.

The rearrangement joins TRBV4-3 to TRBJ1-1; D is undetermined. The CDR3 totals 15 residues. V was pared by 1 base and J by 6 bases, with 15 bases between. The germline V gene encodes CDR1 LGHNA and CDR2 YSLEER. CDR3 residues: CASSQVASRPPEAFF. The CDR3 DNA follows: TGCGCCAGCAGCCAAGTGGCTTCCCGACCTCCTGAAGCTTTCTTT.

The chain is built from TRBV6-5 and TRBJ2-1; D may correspond to TRBD1 or TRBD2 (5 bases each). Germline lookup yields CDR1 MNHEY and CDR2 SVGAGI. The CDR3 has 12 amino acids. V lost 11 bases, J lost 2 bases, and 10 bases lay in between. The CDR3 loop reads CAQRDAYNEQFF. The CDR3 DNA sequence: TGTGCCCAAAGGGACGCCTACAATGAGCAGTTCTTC.

This clonotype was detected many times. V gene TRBV7-6 combines with J gene TRBJ2-1, with 14 bases that match TRBD2. Germline assignment: CDR1 SGHVS and CDR2 FNYEAQ. The CDR3 contains 17 residues. The V gene end was trimmed by 5 bases and the J gene end by 2 bases; junction bases not matched to a gene: 5. The CDR3 DNA reads TGTGCCAGCAGCATGGGACTAGCGGGAGCCCCCTACAATGAGCAGTTCTTC. Residues: CASSMGLAGAPYNEQFF.

The chain couples TRBV18 to TRBJ2-7; D remains ambiguous. The CDR3 consists of 12 residues. The V end was cut by 5 bases, the J end by 2 bases, with 7 bases between. Germline V CDR1 and CDR2: KGHSH, LQKENI. As DNA, the CDR3 is TGTGCCAGCTCAACAGCAACCTACGAGCAGTACTTC. It specifies CASSTATYEQYF.

This chain joins TRBV5-4 and TRBJ2-5; D not certain. V was pared by 2 bases and J by 1 base, with 9 bases between. CDR3 length: 14 residues. CDR1 and CDR2 from the germline V gene are SGHNT and YYREEE (reference sequence). CDR3 in amino acids: CASSLVGLQETQYF. The CDR3 region has the DNA TGTGCCAGCAGCTTAGTAGGCCTCCAAGAGACCCAGTACTTC.

This clonotype has at least ten counts. The chain is built from TRBV5-1 and TRBJ2-5; no definite D call. V was trimmed by 6 bases and J by 0 bases, leaving 9 bases between them. CDR1 and CDR2 from the germline V gene are SGHRS and YFSETQ. The CDR3 sequence is 13 residues long. The CDR3 sequence is CASNVVNQETQYF. The CDR3 DNA is TGCGCCAGCAACGTGGTTAACCAAGAGACCCAGTACTTC.